These T cell receptor beta chains were read from a single sample in a study of blood T cell repertoires in COVID-19. Clones were sequenced by immunoSEQ multiplex PCR, and TCRdb holds only the in-frame ones, with some missing. Of hundreds of thousands of clones listed, roughly 90% were seen once; the top ten hold 0.95% to 1.5%. Sequencing was carried out using peripheral blood. These receptors were taken from a man in his forties with acute or convalescent COVID-19. CDR3s include the opening cysteine and the closing phenylalanine or tryptophan. A D gene is named only where the DNA matches it firmly.

V	D	J	length	CDR3	DNA
TRBV5-1	TRBD1	TRBJ2-1	14	CASSLGQGADEQFF	TGCGCCAGCAGCTTGGGACAGGGGGCAGATGAGCAGTTCTTC
TRBV6-5	NA	TRBJ1-2	13	CASSPQGRQGYTF	TGTGCCAGCAGCCCACAGGGACGGCAAGGCTACACCTTC
TRBV28	NA	TRBJ2-7	13	CASTGLGIYEQYF	TGTGCCAGCACGGGGTTGGGGATCTACGAGCAGTACTTC
TRBV28	TRBD1	TRBJ2-7	16	CASNSLRTGSPIEQYF	TGTGCCAGCAACTCGCTCCGGACAGGGAGTCCCATCGAGCAGTACTTC
TRBV11-3	NA	TRBJ2-3	14	CASSPPGSADTQYF	TGTGCCAGCAGCCCCCCGGGGTCGGCAGATACGCAGTATTTT
TRBV13	TRBD1	TRBJ1-2	15	CASSHTTGGDYGYTF	TGTGCCAGCAGCCATACAACAGGGGGGGACTATGGCTACACCTTC
TRBV5-1	TRBD2	TRBJ2-1	16	CASSPDLTGGSDEQFF	TGCGCCAGCAGCCCGGATTTAACGGGGGGGTCCGATGAGCAGTTCTTC
TRBV7-9	TRBD2	TRBJ2-1	19	CASSFKSASGGVSYNEQFF	TGTGCCAGCAGCTTCAAATCGGCTAGCGGGGGGGTCTCCTACAATGAGCAGTTCTTC
TRBV27	NA	TRBJ1-4	13	CASGYSSNEKLFF	TGTGCCAGCGGTTATTCGTCTAATGAAAAACTGTTTTTT
TRBV7-9	TRBD1	TRBJ2-2	15	CASSLGTGVAGELFF	TGTGCCAGCAGCTTGGGGACAGGGGTTGCCGGGGAGCTGTTTTTT